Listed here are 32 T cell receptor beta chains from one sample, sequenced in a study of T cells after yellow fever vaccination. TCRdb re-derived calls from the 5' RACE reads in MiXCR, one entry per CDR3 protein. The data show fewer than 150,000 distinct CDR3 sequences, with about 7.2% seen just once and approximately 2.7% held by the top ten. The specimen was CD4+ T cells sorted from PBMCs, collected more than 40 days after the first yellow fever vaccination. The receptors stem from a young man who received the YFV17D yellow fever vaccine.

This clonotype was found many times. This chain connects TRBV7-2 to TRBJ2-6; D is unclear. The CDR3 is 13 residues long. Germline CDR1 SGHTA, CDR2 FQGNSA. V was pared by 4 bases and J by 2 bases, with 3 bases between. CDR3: CASSSPGANVLTF. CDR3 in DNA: TGTGCCAGCAGCTCCCCTGGGGCCAACGTCCTGACTTTC.

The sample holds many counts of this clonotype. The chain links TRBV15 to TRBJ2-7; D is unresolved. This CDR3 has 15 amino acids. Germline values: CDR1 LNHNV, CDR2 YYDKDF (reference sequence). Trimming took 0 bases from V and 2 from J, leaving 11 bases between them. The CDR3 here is CATSREGPRTYEQYF. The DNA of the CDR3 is TGTGCCACCAGCAGAGAGGGCCCTAGGACCTACGAGCAGTACTTC.

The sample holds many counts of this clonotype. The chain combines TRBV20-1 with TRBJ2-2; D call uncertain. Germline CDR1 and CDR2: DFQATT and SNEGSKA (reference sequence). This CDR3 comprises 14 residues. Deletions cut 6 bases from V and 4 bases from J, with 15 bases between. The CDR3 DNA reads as TGCAGTGCCACAATACCCTCGGGCACCGGGGAGCTGTTTTTT. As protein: CSATIPSGTGELFF.

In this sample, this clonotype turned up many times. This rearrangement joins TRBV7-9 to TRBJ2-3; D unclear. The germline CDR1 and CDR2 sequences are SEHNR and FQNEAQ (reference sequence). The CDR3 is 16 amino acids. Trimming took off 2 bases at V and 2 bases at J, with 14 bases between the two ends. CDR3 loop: CASSLLVSAATDTQYF. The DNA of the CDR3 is TGTGCCAGCAGCTTACTGGTTAGTGCGGCCACAGATACGCAGTATTTT.

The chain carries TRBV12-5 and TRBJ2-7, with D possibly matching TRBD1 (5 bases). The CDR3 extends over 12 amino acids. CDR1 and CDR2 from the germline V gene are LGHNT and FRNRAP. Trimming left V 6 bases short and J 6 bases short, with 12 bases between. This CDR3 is CASGPDRSEQYF. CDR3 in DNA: TGTGCTAGTGGCCCTGACAGAAGCGAGCAGTACTTC. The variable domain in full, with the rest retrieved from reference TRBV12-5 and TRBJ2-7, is DARVTQTPRHKVTEMGQEVTMRCQPILGHNTVFWYRQTMMQGLELLAYFRNRAPLDDSGMPKDRFSAEMPDATLATLKIQPSEPRDSAVYFCASGPDRSEQYFGPGTRLTVT.

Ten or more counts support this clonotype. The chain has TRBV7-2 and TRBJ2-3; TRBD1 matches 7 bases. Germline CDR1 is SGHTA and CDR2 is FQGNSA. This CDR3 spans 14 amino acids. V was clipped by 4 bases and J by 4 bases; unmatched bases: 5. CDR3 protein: CASSSRQGPDTQYF. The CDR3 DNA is TGTGCCAGCAGCTCCCGACAGGGACCAGATACGCAGTATTTT.

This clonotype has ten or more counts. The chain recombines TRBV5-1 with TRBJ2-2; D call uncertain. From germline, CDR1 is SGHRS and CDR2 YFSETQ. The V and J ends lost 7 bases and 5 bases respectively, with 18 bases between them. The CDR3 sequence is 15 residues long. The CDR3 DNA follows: TGCGCCAGCTCGGGCCGAGGAACGGAGACCGGGGAGCTGTTTTTT. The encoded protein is CASSGRGTETGELFF.

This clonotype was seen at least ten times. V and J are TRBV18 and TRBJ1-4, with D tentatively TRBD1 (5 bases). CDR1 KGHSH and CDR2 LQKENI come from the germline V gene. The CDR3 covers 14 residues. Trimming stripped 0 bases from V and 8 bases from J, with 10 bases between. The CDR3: CASSPPGVREKLFF. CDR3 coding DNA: TGTGCCAGCTCACCACCGGGGGTACGGGAAAAACTGTTTTTT.

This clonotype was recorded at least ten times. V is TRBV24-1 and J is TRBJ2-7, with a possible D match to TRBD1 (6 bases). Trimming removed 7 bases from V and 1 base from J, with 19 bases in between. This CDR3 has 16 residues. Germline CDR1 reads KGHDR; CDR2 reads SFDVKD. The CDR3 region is CATRSPGQPPSYEQYF. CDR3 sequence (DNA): TGTGCCACCAGAAGCCCCGGACAGCCTCCTTCCTACGAGCAGTACTTC.

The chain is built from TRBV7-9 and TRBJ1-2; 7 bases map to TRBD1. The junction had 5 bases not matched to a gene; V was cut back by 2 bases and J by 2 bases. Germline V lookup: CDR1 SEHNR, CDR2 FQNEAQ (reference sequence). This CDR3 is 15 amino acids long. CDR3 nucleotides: TGTGCCAGCAGCTTACCCCAGGGGGTGAACTATGGCTACACCTTC. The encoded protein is CASSLPQGVNYGYTF.

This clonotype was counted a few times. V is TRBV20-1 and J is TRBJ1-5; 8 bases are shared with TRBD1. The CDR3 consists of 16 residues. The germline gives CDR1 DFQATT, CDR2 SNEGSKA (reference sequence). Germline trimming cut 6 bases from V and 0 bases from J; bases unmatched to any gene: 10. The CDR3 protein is CSAQTGGQVSNQPQHF. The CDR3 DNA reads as TGCAGTGCCCAAACAGGGGGTCAAGTTAGCAATCAGCCCCAGCATTTT.

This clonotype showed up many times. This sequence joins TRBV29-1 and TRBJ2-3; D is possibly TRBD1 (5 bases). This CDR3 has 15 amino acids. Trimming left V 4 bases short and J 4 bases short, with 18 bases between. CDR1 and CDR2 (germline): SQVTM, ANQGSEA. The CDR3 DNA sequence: TGCAGCGTTGTCCCGCCCAGCAGGGCCCCAGATACGCAGTATTTT. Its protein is CSVVPPSRAPDTQYF.

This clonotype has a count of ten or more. The CDR3 nucleotides are TGTGCCAGCAGGATGGGATACTCCTATAATTCACCCCTCCACTTT. This translates into CASRMGYSYNSPLHF. This chain joins TRBV7-2 and TRBJ1-6; the D is unclear. Trimming removed 6 bases at V and 0 bases at J, with 9 bases between. The CDR3 is 15 residues long. Germline V gives CDR1 SGHTA, CDR2 FQGNSA.

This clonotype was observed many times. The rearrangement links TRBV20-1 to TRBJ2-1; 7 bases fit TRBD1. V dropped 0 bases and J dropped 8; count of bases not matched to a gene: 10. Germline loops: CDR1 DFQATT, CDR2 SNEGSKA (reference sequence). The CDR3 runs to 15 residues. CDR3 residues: CSARDLYTGEDEQFF. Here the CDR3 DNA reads TGCAGTGCTAGAGATTTGTACACAGGGGAAGATGAGCAGTTCTTC.

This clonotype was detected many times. The CDR3 DNA reads as TGTGCCAGCAGTACCCAGGGTGGGGGGACAGATACGCAGTATTTT. Amino acids: CASSTQGGGTDTQYF. The genes are TRBV28 and TRBJ2-3, with D tentatively TRBD2 (6 bases). The germline CDR1 and CDR2 sequences are MDHEN and SYDVKM. This CDR3 contains 15 residues. V gave up 5 bases and J gave up 3 bases, with 15 bases separating them.

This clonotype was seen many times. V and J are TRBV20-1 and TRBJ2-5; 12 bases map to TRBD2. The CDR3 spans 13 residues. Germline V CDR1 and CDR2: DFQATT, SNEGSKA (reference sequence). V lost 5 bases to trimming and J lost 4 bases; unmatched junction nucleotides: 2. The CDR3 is CSALTSGGETQYF. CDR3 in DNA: TGCAGTGCTCTGACTAGCGGGGGAGAGACCCAGTACTTC.

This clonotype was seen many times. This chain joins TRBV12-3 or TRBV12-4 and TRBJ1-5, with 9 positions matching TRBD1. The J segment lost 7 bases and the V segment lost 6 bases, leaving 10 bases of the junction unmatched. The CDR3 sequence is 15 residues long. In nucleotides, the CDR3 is TGTGCCAGCAGGAGGACAGGGGAAGGAGGGCAGCCCCAGCATTTT. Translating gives CASRRTGEGGQPQHF.

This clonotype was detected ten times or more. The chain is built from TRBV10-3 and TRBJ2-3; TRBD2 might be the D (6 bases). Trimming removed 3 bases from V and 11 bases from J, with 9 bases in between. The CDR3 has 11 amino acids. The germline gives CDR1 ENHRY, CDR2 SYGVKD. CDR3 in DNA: TGTGCCATCAGTGATAGGAGGGTGCAGTATTTT. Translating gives CAISDRRVQYF.

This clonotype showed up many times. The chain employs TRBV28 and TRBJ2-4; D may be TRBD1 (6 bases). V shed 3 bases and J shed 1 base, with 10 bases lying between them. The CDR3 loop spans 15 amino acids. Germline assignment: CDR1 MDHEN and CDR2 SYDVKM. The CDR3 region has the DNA TGTGCCAGCAGTTTGGGCCAGGGGGCCAAAAACATTCAGTACTTC. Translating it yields CASSLGQGAKNIQYF.

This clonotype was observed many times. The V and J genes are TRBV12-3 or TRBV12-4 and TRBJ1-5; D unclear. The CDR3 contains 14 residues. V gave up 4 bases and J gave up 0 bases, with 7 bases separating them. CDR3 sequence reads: CASSWVYSNQPQHF. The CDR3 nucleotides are TGTGCCAGCAGTTGGGTTTATAGCAATCAGCCCCAGCATTTT.

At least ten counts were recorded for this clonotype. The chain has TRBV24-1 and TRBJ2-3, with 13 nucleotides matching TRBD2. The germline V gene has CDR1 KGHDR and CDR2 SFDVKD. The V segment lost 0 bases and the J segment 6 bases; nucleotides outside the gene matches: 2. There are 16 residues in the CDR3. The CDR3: CATSDLGLAGADTQYF. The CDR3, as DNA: TGTGCCACCAGTGATTTGGGACTAGCGGGGGCGGATACGCAGTATTTT.

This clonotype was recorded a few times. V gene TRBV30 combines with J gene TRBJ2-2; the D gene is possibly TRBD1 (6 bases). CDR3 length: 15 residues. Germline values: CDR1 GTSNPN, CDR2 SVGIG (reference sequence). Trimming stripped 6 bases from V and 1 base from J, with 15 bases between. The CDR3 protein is CACHWGTLNTGELFF. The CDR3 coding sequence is TGTGCCTGCCATTGGGGGACATTGAACACCGGGGAGCTGTTTTTT.

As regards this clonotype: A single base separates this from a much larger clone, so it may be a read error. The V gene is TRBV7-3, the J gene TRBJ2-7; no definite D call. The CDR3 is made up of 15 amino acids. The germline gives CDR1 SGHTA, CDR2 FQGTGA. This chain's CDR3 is CDSSLNPAHYYEQYF. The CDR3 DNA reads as TGTGACAGCAGCTTAAACCCAGCCCACTACTACGAGCAGTACTTC.

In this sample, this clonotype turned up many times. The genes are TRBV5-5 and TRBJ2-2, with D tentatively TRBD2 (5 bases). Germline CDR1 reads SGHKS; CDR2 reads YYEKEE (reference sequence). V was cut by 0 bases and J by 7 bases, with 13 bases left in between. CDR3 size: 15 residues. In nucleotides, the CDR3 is TGTGCCAGCAGCTTGGGGCCACCACGGGGCGGGGAGCTGTTTTTT. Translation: CASSLGPPRGGELFF.

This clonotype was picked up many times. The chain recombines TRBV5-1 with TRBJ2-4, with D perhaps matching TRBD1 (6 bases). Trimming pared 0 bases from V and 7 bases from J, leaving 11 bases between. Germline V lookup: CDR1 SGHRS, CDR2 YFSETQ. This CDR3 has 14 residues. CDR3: CASSLAPGANIQYF. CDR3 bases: TGCGCCAGCAGCTTGGCCCCAGGGGCCAACATTCAGTACTTC.

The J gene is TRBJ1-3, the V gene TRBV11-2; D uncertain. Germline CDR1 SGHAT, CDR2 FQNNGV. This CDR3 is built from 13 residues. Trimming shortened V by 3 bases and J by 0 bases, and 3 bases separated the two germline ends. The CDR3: CASSFVSGNTIYF. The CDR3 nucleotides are TGTGCCAGCAGCTTCGTCTCTGGAAACACCATATATTTT.

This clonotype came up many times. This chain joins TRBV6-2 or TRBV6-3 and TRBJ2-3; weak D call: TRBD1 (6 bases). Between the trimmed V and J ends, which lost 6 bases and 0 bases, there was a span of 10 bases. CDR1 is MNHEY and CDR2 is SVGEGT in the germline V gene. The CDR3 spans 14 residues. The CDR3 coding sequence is TGTGCCAGCAGACACAGGGTTAGCACAGATACGCAGTATTTT. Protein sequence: CASRHRVSTDTQYF.

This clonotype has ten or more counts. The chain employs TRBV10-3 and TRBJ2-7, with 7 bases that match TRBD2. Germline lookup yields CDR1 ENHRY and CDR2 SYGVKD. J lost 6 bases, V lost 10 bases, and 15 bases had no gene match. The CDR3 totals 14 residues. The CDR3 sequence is CATREGGSLGEQYV. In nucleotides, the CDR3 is TGTGCCACAAGGGAGGGAGGCTCTCTGGGCGAGCAGTACGTC.

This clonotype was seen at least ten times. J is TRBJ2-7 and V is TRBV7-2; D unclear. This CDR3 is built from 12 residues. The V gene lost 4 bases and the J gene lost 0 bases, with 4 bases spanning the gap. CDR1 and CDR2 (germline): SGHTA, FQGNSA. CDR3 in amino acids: CASSWSSYEQYF. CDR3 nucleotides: TGTGCCAGCAGCTGGAGCTCCTACGAGCAGTACTTC.

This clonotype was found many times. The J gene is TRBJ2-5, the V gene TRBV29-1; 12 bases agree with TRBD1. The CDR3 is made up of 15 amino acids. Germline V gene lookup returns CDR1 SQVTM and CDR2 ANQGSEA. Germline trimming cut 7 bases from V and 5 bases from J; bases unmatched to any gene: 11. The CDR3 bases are TGCAGCGCGGTGGGACAGGGGGCGCTCTCTGAGACCCAGTACTTC. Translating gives CSAVGQGALSETQYF.

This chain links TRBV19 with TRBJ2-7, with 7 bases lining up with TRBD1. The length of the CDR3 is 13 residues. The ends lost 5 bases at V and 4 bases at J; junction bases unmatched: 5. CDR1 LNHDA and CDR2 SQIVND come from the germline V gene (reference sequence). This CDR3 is CASSPEDRYEQYF. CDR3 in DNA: TGTGCCAGTAGTCCCGAGGACAGGTACGAGCAGTACTTC.

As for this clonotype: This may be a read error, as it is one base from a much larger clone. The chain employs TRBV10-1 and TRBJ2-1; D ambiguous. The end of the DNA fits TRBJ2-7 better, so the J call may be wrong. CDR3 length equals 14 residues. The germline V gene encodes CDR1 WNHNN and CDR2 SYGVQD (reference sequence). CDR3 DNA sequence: TGCGCCAGCTCCCCCCAAAGGGCACCCAATGAGCAGTACTTC. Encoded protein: CASSPQRAPNEQYF.